This T cell receptor beta chain was sequenced for a study of blood T cells in healthy people across ages. The V and J ends lost 2 bases and 6 bases, in that order; junction bases with no gene match: 8. This CDR3 has 15 residues. Germline CDR1 and CDR2: SGHTA and FQGNSA. Investigators took 9.5 to 10 milliliters of peripheral blood from every donor. With a J-beta primer mix and a sample-barcoded 5' primer, a second PCR ran roughly 7 to 11 cycles. TCRdb ran MiXCR on the 5' RACE reads and lists one entry per CDR3 protein. The sample lists over 450,000 distinct CDR3 sequences; about 25% were seen once. This sample was shared with a second study, whose subject was T cells of mothers and their children.

V usage is TRBV7-2 and J usage is TRBJ2-3, with 7 bases that match TRBD2. The sample taken for sequencing was blood. The origin of this receptor is a boy younger than 18 in good health. The CDR3 DNA is TGTGCCAGCAGCTTAACTAGCGCCTGGGGGGATACGCAGTATTTT. Protein sequence: CASSLTSAWGDTQYF.